The sequence of this T cell receptor beta chain was determined in a study of Ad26.COV2.S vaccination and SARS-CoV-2 variants. The method was immunoSEQ multiplex PCR; TCRdb's version includes in-frame clones alone and lacks a portion of them. Here the sample spans roughly 92,000 clones, approximately 81% being singletons. About this clone: Antigen: not known.

General study findings and limits: Breadth measured for non-spike TCRs was similar across vaccine and placebo recipients. After vaccination, reports described spike-specific CD8+ and CD4+ T cell responses as showing substantial breadth.

This TCR was recovered from a human donor who had recovered from COVID-19. The sample was peripheral blood, taken after recovery from COVID-19.

CDR3 amino acids: CASSHSQGALYEQYF. Here the CDR3 DNA reads TGTGCCAGCAGCCATTCACAGGGAGCCCTCTACGAGCAGTACTTC. This sequence joins TRBV6-2 or TRBV6-3 and TRBJ2-7; TRBD1 might be the D (6 bases). V lost 6 bases and J 3 bases, leaving 18 bases between the germline ends. The CDR3 contains 15 residues. The germline CDR1 and CDR2 sequences are MNHEY and SVGEGT.